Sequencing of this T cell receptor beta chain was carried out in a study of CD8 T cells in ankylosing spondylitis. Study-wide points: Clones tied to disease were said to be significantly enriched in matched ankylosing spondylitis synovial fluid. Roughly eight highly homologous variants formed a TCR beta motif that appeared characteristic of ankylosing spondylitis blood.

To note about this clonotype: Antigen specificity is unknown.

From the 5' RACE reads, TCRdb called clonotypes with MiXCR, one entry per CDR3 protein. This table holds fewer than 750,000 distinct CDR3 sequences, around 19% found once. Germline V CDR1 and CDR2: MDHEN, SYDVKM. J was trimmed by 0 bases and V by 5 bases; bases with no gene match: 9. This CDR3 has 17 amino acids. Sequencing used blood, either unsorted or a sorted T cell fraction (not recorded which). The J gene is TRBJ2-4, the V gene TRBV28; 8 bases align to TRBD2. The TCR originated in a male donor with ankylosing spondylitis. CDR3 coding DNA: TGTGCCAGCAGTATCGGGAGGGCCCCTATAGCCAAAAACATTCAGTACTTC. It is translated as CASSIGRAPIAKNIQYF.